The next 27 T cell receptor beta chains were all read from a single sample in a study of T cells in Graves' hyperthyroidism and ophthalmopathy. RNA transcripts yielded amplified TCR beta CDR3 regions. The HTBI primer set was used in a first-round RT-PCR of the TCR CDR3. In TCRdb, the multiplex PCR reads were re-called with MiXCR into one record per CDR3 protein. The sample yields hundreds of thousands of distinct CDR3 sequences, about 20% seen once. Source material: blood. Receptors originate from a man aged 35 to 55 with Graves' ophthalmopathy.

The chain joins TRBV20-1 to TRBJ2-1, with D perhaps matching TRBD2 (7 bases). Germline V CDR1 and CDR2: DFQATT, SNEGSKA (reference sequence). The ends were cut back, 5 bases at V and 10 bases at J, with 18 bases in the middle. The CDR3 is 13 amino acids. CDR3 sequence: CSALRGGGGEQFF. Written as DNA, the CDR3 is TGCAGTGCTCTCCGAGGAGGGGGGGGCGAGCAGTTCTTC.

CDR3 protein: CASSLRDRGEQFF. Written as DNA, the CDR3 is TGTGCCAGCAGTTTGCGGGACAGGGGTGAGCAGTTCTTC. This chain uses TRBV12-3 or TRBV12-4 with TRBJ2-1; TRBD1 agrees at 10 bases. Trimming took 3 bases from V and 9 from J; bases not matched to a gene: 2. This CDR3 region has 13 residues.

This clonotype was detected a few times. This sequence joins TRBV10-3 and TRBJ1-6, with D perhaps matching TRBD1 (5 bases). Germline V lookup: CDR1 ENHRY, CDR2 SYGVKD. The length of the CDR3 is 16 residues. V was cut by 1 base and J by 5 bases, with 12 bases left in between. CDR3 sequence: CAISEFLDKNNSPLHF. The CDR3 region has the DNA TGTGCCATCAGTGAGTTCCTGGACAAGAATAATTCACCCCTCCACTTT.

This sequence joins TRBV9 and TRBJ2-3; D remains unclear. Trimming took 3 bases from V and 0 from J, leaving 14 bases between them. This CDR3 has 16 amino acids. Germline V gene data show CDR1 as SGDLS and CDR2 as YYNGEE. CDR3 coding DNA: TGTGCCAGCAGCGCGTTTTCCCGGCAGAGCACAGATACGCAGTATTTT. It translates to CASSAFSRQSTDTQYF.

The chain combines TRBV19 with TRBJ1-1; TRBD1 aligns across 7 bases. The CDR3 length is 14 residues. CDR1 LNHDA and CDR2 SQIVND come from the germline V gene (reference sequence). With 6 bases clipped from V and 3 bases from J, the junction kept 7 bases outside the gene matches. Here the CDR3 reads CASRSRGLHTEAFF. The CDR3 DNA reads as TGTGCCAGTAGGTCGAGGGGGCTGCACACTGAAGCTTTCTTT.

This clonotype was observed a few times. The chain employs TRBV5-6 and TRBJ1-3; D not resolved. The germline V and J ends were trimmed by 2 bases and 2 bases, with 11 bases remaining between them. Germline-derived CDR1 and CDR2 are SGHDT and YYEEEE. The CDR3 contains 15 residues. The CDR3 region is CASSFGLTTGNTIYF. The DNA for the CDR3 is TGTGCCAGCAGCTTTGGACTTACTACTGGAAACACCATATATTTT.

This clonotype was counted only a few times. This sequence joins TRBV5-1 and TRBJ2-1, with 10 bases identical to TRBD1. The germline gives CDR1 SGHRS, CDR2 YFSETQ. This CDR3 spans 16 amino acids. V shed 6 bases, J shed 2 bases, and the junction held 8 bases outside the gene matches. DNA for the CDR3: TGCGCCAGCACGCCCGGGACAGGGGTACCCTACAATGAGCAGTTCTTC. It codes for CASTPGTGVPYNEQFF. Combining the CDR3 with reference TRBV5-1 and TRBJ2-1 gives the whole variable domain KAGVTQTPRYLIKTRGQQVTLSCSPISGHRSVSWYQQTPGQGLQFLFEYFSETQRNKGNFPGRFSGRQFSNSRSEMNVSTLELGDSALYLCASTPGTGVPYNEQFFGPGTRLTVL.

This clonotype appeared many times. V is TRBV7-2 and J is TRBJ2-3, with D possibly TRBD2 on 6 matching bases. This CDR3 has 15 amino acids. Between the trimmed V and J ends, which lost 2 bases and 3 bases, there was a span of 12 bases. In germline, CDR1 is SGHTA, CDR2 FQGNSA. CDR3 nucleotides: TGTGCCAGCAGCTTACAGGGAGGAGGAACAGATACGCAGTATTTT. Encoded protein: CASSLQGGGTDTQYF.

The V call is TRBV27, the J call TRBJ1-2, with D possibly matching TRBD1 (5 bases). This CDR3 has 15 residues. Trimming left V 5 bases short and J 5 bases short, with 18 bases between. CDR1 and CDR2 (germline): MNHEY, SMNVEV (reference sequence). CDR3 nucleotide sequence: TGTGCCAGCAGTCCCATCGGGACGGAATGGTATGGCTACACCTTC. Translating gives CASSPIGTEWYGYTF.

For this clonotype: This may stem from a read error, because a much larger clone lies one nucleotide away. This chain joins TRBV2 and TRBJ2-2; no reliable D call. Germline CDR1 and CDR2: SNHLY and FYNNEI. The CDR3 has 13 amino acids. With 10 bases removed from V and 6 bases from J, the gap between germline ends came to 15 bases. The CDR3 nucleotides read TGTGCCACCAGGCTCAGAGAGGCCGGGGAGCTGTTTTTT. Translation: CATRLREAGELFF.

This clonotype was recorded once. Possible read error: a much larger clone is one base away. The CDR3 DNA is TGTGCCAGCAGCTTAGTTTCAGGGGCGCTCGGGCAGCCCCAGCATTTT. As protein: CASSLVSGALGQPQHF. The J gene is TRBJ1-5, the V gene TRBV7-9, with TRBD1 as a possible D gene (6 bases). Germline V CDR1 and CDR2: SEHNR, FQNEAQ (reference sequence). CDR3 length equals 16 residues. V was shortened by 1 base and J by 7 bases, with 17 bases between the two germline ends.

This clonotype was seen many times. The CDR3 sequence: CASSQGTFNYGYTF. The CDR3 DNA reads as TGTGCCAGCAGCCAAGGGACATTTAACTATGGCTACACCTTC. The J gene is TRBJ1-2, the V gene TRBV3-1; possible D gene TRBD1, 5 bases. The CDR3 is 14 residues long. Per the germline V gene, CDR1 is LGHDT and CDR2 is YNNKEL (reference sequence). The V end was cut by 1 base, the J end by 1 base, with 7 bases between.

This clonotype was recorded many times. CDR3 sequence reads: CASSSAMILAGVHNEQFF. DNA of the CDR3: TGTGCCAGCAGCTCGGCGATGATACTAGCGGGAGTCCACAATGAGCAGTTCTTC. The genes are TRBV5-4 and TRBJ2-1; 11 bases are a match to TRBD2. V shed 3 bases and J 5 bases; nucleotides not matched to a gene: 13. Looked up from germline, CDR1 is SGHNT and CDR2 is YYREEE (reference sequence). This CDR3 is built from 18 residues.

This clonotype was counted between two and nine times. V is TRBV24-1 and J is TRBJ2-1; possible D gene TRBD1, 6 bases. Deletions cut 7 bases from V and 0 bases from J, with 15 bases between. Per the germline V gene, CDR1 is KGHDR and CDR2 is SFDVKD. The CDR3 loop spans 16 amino acids. CDR3 sequence (DNA): TGTGCCACCAGGGACAGACCTAAGAGCTCCTACAATGAGCAGTTCTTC. The encoded protein is CATRDRPKSSYNEQFF.

The chain combines TRBV12-3 or TRBV12-4 with TRBJ1-4; D gene unclear. The CDR3 contains 17 residues. V was clipped by 5 bases and J by 6 bases, with 22 bases between them. The CDR3 loop is CASSPSHSRIWDEKLFF. As DNA, the CDR3 is TGTGCCAGCAGTCCCAGCCATTCGAGAATTTGGGATGAAAAACTGTTTTTT.

A word on this clonotype: Given a much more abundant clone one base away, this may be a read error. The chain employs TRBV10-3 and TRBJ2-5; D gene uncertain. The CDR3 extends over 15 amino acids. Germline lookup yields CDR1 ENHRY and CDR2 SYGVKD. In DNA, the CDR3 is TGTTCCATCAGTGAAGTTAGTTTCGGGCAAGAGACCCAGTACTTC. It yields the protein CSISEVSFGQETQYF.

V is TRBV6-4 and J is TRBJ1-5; D call uncertain. CDR3 length: 15 amino acids. Germline CDR1 is MRHNA and CDR2 is SNTAGT. V lost 5 bases and J 2 bases, leaving 13 bases between the germline ends. The CDR3, as DNA: TGTGCCAGCAGTTACCTGGGGTCGGGCAATCAGCCCCAGCATTTT. This codes for CASSYLGSGNQPQHF.

The rearrangement uses TRBV20-1 and TRBJ2-5; 8 nucleotides line up with TRBD1. After removal of 0 bases from V and 4 bases from J, the junction contained 7 bases not matched to a gene. Germline V gene lookup returns CDR1 DFQATT and CDR2 SNEGSKA (reference sequence). The CDR3 runs 15 residues. The CDR3 here is CSARDLRTGSETQYF. The CDR3 DNA reads TGCAGTGCTAGAGATCTGAGGACAGGGTCAGAGACCCAGTACTTC.

The chain couples TRBV4-2 to TRBJ2-5; 8 nucleotides align to TRBD2. The CDR3 consists of 17 residues. The germline V gene encodes CDR1 LGHNA and CDR2 YNFKEQ. V trimming: 4 bases; J trimming: 2 bases; junction bases outside the gene matches: 12. CDR3 coding DNA: TGTGCCAGCAGCCCCTCGGGGGGGGGGGGCCATCAAGAGACCCAGTACTTC. Amino acids: CASSPSGGGGHQETQYF.

This clonotype was counted a few times. CDR3 protein: CASSRTSGRGTYEQYF. As DNA, the CDR3 is TGTGCCAGCAGCCGGACTAGCGGGAGGGGAACCTACGAGCAGTACTTC. This chain connects TRBV7-9 to TRBJ2-7; TRBD2 agrees at 15 bases. The germline V gene has CDR1 SEHNR and CDR2 FQNEAQ (reference sequence). CDR3 size: 16 residues. J was trimmed by 2 bases and V by 5 bases; bases with no gene match: 4.

The V and J genes are TRBV6-2 or TRBV6-3 and TRBJ2-5; 7 bases line up with TRBD1. Trimming at V came to 5 bases and at J to 6 bases, leaving 6 bases not matched to a gene. This CDR3 is 13 amino acids long. Looked up from germline, CDR1 is MNHEY and CDR2 is SVGEGT. The CDR3 region has the DNA TGTGCCAGCAGTCCACAGGGGTGGAAGACCCAGTACTTC. This translates into CASSPQGWKTQYF.

The chain links TRBV6-1 to TRBJ1-5, with D unclear. The V gene's germline CDR1 is MNHNS and CDR2 SASEGT. There are 12 residues in the CDR3. The V end was cut by 8 bases, the J end by 7 bases, with 12 bases between. CDR3 protein: CASFILGQPQHF. The CDR3 DNA sequence: TGTGCCAGCTTTATTTTGGGACAGCCCCAGCATTTT.

This clonotype was picked up a small number of times. The chain links TRBV4-3 to TRBJ2-7, with D possibly being TRBD1 (5 bases). The V gene lost 1 base and the J gene lost 7 bases, with 11 bases spanning the gap. The germline V gene encodes CDR1 LGHNA and CDR2 YSLEER. The CDR3 length is 13 residues. DNA for the CDR3: TGCGCCAGCAGCCAAGCGAAGGGGCGAGAGCAGTACTTC. Protein: CASSQAKGREQYF.

The rearrangement links TRBV5-1 to TRBJ1-2; D unclear. Per the germline V gene, CDR1 is SGHRS and CDR2 is YFSETQ. The CDR3 has 13 residues. Trimming left V 2 bases short and J 6 bases short, with 11 bases between. CDR3 sequence reads: CASSFVVRDGYTF. The CDR3 DNA follows: TGCGCCAGCAGCTTTGTGGTAAGGGATGGCTACACCTTC.

This chain links TRBV29-1 with TRBJ2-7; D unclear. V shed 4 bases and J shed 3 bases, with 10 bases lying between them. This CDR3 region has 12 residues. Germline V gene sequence: CDR1 SQVTM, CDR2 ANQGSEA. CDR3 sequence reads: CSVGDLGYEQYF. DNA of the CDR3: TGCAGCGTTGGCGATTTGGGCTACGAGCAGTACTTC.

This clonotype has ten or more counts. V is TRBV6-1 and J is TRBJ2-5; D uncertain. CDR3 size: 15 residues. Germline values: CDR1 MNHNS, CDR2 SASEGT. V was cut by 7 bases and J by 2 bases, with 17 bases left in between. CDR3 DNA sequence: TGTGCCAGCACTCTCTCTATAGGAAAACAAGAGACCCAGTACTTC. It encodes CASTLSIGKQETQYF.

Ten or more counts support this clonotype. The V gene is TRBV18, the J gene TRBJ2-3, with D perhaps TRBD1 (6 bases). The CDR3 is made up of 13 amino acids. Trimming took 3 bases from V and 7 from J, leaving 11 bases between them. The germline CDR1 and CDR2 sequences are KGHSH and LQKENI. The CDR3 protein is CASSPDRSNTQYF. CDR3 in DNA: TGTGCCAGCTCACCCGACAGGAGCAATACGCAGTATTTT.